This T cell receptor beta chain was recorded in a study of human T cells and chemical hapten exposure. Via MiXCR, TCRdb re-called the RACE reads, giving one row per CDR3 protein. The sample lists tens of thousands of distinct CDR3 sequences, 8% to 10% occurring once. Germline assignment: CDR1 SGHTA and CDR2 FQGNSA. Trimming took 4 bases from V and 5 from J, leaving 6 bases between them. The CDR3 extends over 12 amino acids. The time point here: patch test 3, about 24 weeks after DPC sensitization. Treatment given: therapeutic diphenylcyclopropenone sensitization with weekly scalp DPC. This clonotype was recorded at least ten times.

This receptor was obtained from a woman aged 40 to 49 with alopecia areata. Some clones in this sample may be carry-over from other donors' samples. The chain carries TRBV7-2 and TRBJ2-1; the D is unclear. The sample was whole blood, taken in connection with sensitization to the hapten diphenylcyclopropenone (DPC). The CDR3 is CASSSRDNEQFF. CDR3 nucleotides: TGTGCCAGCAGCTCCCGGGACAATGAGCAGTTCTTC.